The count of the clone carrying this T cell receptor beta chain is one. Its antigen is undetermined. The V end lost 1 base, the J end lost 1 base, and 14 bases lay between the germline ends. The CDR3 loop spans 17 amino acids. Germline CDR1 reads SGHTA; CDR2 reads FQGNSA. This specimen comes from a study of neoadjuvant nivolumab and ipilimumab in lung cancer. General study results and limits: Pretherapy blood TCR richness correlated positively with resected tumor richness. TCR clonality did not significantly correlate with pathologic tumor regression. Only two of four nivolumab-treated tumors gained richness and clonality by surgery.

Assay used: immunoSEQ multiplex PCR; TCRdb lists only in-frame clones, some missing. The sample holds about 30,000 clones, about 80% seen once. The sequencing here drew on tumor tissue, taken after neoadjuvant nivolumab, alone or with ipilimumab, at or shortly before surgery. The V call is TRBV7-2, the J call TRBJ1-3; TRBD1 might be the D (5 bases). The sequence was collected from an adult with non-small cell lung cancer. The CDR3 sequence is CASSLGDPLLSGNTIYF. The CDR3 DNA reads TGTGCCAGCAGCTTAGGGGACCCCCTTTTATCTGGAAACACCATATATTTT.